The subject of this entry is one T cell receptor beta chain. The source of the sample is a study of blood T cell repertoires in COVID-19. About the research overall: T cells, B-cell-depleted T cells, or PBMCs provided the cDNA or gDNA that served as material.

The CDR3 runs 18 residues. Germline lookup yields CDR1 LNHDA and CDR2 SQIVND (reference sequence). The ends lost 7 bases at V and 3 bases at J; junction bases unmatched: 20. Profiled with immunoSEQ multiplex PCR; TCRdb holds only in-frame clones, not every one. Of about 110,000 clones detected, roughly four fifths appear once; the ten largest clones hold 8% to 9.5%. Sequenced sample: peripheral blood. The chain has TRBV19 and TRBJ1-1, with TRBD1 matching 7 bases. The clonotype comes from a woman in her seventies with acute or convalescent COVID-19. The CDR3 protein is CASTPLTGLGGAHTEAFF. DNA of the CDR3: TGTGCCAGTACCCCACTAACAGGGTTAGGGGGCGCGCACACTGAAGCTTTCTTT.